This T cell receptor beta chain was captured in a study of monozygotic twins with cystic fibrosis. Concerning this clone: Its target is not known.

Germline assignment: CDR1 SEHNR and CDR2 FQNEAQ (reference sequence). The CDR3 has 17 residues. Losses at the gene ends were 3 bases for V and 2 bases for J; bases not matched to a gene: 7. Sequencing was performed with immunoSEQ multiplex PCR; in TCRdb, only in-frame clones are kept and a portion is missing. The sample holds just under 20,000 clones, roughly 89% seen once. Overall study results and limits: Monozygotic CF twins shared more identical nucleotide clonotypes than unrelated patients. Clonality was generally low (median around 0.009), higher in the most severe patients. No link emerged between shared CDR3 counts and age, concordance or severity. V usage most resembled the co-twin in 13 of 16 pairs.

Sequenced sample: blood. The sequence was collected from a girl aged 2-10 years with cystic fibrosis. V is TRBV7-9 and J is TRBJ2-5; 12 bases are shared with TRBD2. The CDR3 protein is CASSLTLGLAGQETQYF. CDR3 DNA: TGTGCCAGCAGCTTGACCCTGGGACTAGCGGGTCAAGAGACCCAGTACTTC. Full variable domain (rest looked up from reference TRBV7-9 and TRBJ2-5): DTGVSQNPRHKITKRGQNVTFRCDPISEHNRLYWYRQTLGQGPEFLTYFQNEAQLEKSRLLSDRFSAERPKGSFSTLEIQRTEQGDSAMYLCASSLTLGLAGQETQYFGPGTRLLVL.